The 28 T cell receptor beta chains below come from one sample, sequenced in a study of blood T cell repertoires in COVID-19. Assay: immunoSEQ multiplex PCR; the TCRdb copy retains only in-frame clones and omits some. The sample yields over 60,000 clones, 90% seen once. Material: peripheral blood. All receptors come from a man aged 60 to 75 with acute or convalescent COVID-19.

The chain joins TRBV5-1 to TRBJ2-1; 10 bases are shared with TRBD1. The CDR3 contains 15 residues. Germline loops: CDR1 SGHRS, CDR2 YFSETQ. The ends lost 4 bases at V and 2 bases at J; junction bases unmatched: 3. The CDR3 DNA sequence: TGCGCCAGCAGCAGGACAGGGGGACCCTACAATGAGCAGTTCTTC. Amino acids: CASSRTGGPYNEQFF.

The J gene is TRBJ1-3, the V gene TRBV3-1 (or the pseudogene TRBV3-2); 11 bases are a match to TRBD1. This CDR3 comprises 18 residues. The germline V gene encodes CDR1 LGHDT and CDR2 YNNKEL (reference sequence). V was clipped by 4 bases and J by 1 base; unmatched bases: 9. The CDR3 region is CASSRGGTGGFSGNTIYF. In nucleotides, the CDR3 is TGTGCCAGCAGCCGCGGAGGGACAGGGGGATTTTCTGGAAACACCATATATTTT.

V gene TRBV7-2 combines with J gene TRBJ2-7; D perhaps matches TRBD1 (5 bases). The CDR3 sequence is 14 residues long. V gave up 5 bases and J gave up 0 bases, with 11 bases separating them. The germline gives CDR1 SGHTA, CDR2 FQGNSA. This chain's CDR3 is CASSTSGISYEQYF. The CDR3 DNA reads as TGTGCCAGCAGCACCTCAGGGATCTCCTACGAGCAGTACTTC.

As for this clone: A junction boundary mismatches the germline segment, possibly from a read error. The chain is built from TRBV11-3 and TRBJ2-1; no clear D. The CDR3 covers 15 residues. Looked up from germline, CDR1 is SGHNT and CDR2 is YENEEA. CDR3 protein: CASSIELAMMNEQFF. CDR3 nucleotides: TGTGCCAGCAGCATAGAATTAGCCATGATGAATGAGCAGTTCTTC. Drawing the rest from reference TRBV11-3 and TRBJ2-1, the complete variable domain is EAGVVQSPRYKIIEKKQPVAFWCNPISGHNTLYWYLQNLGQGPELLIRYENEEAVDDSQLPKDRFSAERLKGVDSTLKIQPAELGDSAVYLCASSIELAMMNEQFFGPGTRLTVL.

The CDR3 bases are TGCGCCAGCAGCACAGGGGGGCTCGCCGGGGAGCTGTTTTTT. It encodes CASSTGGLAGELFF. This rearrangement joins TRBV5-1 to TRBJ2-2; the match to TRBD1 covers 8 bases. V lost 4 bases, J lost 6 bases, and 5 bases stayed unmatched. CDR1 SGHRS and CDR2 YFSETQ come from the germline V gene. This CDR3 contains 14 residues.

This clone was recorded only once. The V call is TRBV3-1 (or the pseudogene TRBV3-2), the J call TRBJ2-2; TRBD1 is a possible D gene (6 bases). The CDR3 runs to 16 residues. Trimming removed 2 bases from V and 6 bases from J, with 16 bases in between. Germline values: CDR1 LGHDT, CDR2 YNNKEL (reference sequence). CDR3 DNA: TGTGCCAGCAGCCAAACACAGGGACACAGGGCCGGGGAGCTGTTTTTT. Translating it yields CASSQTQGHRAGELFF.

The J gene is TRBJ2-1, the V gene TRBV5-1, with a weak D call TRBD2 (6 bases). Trimming removed 0 bases from V and 3 bases from J, with 10 bases in between. CDR1 is SGHRS and CDR2 is YFSETQ in the germline V gene. CDR3 size: 15 residues. CDR3: CASSLGGGIYNEQFF. The CDR3 DNA reads as TGCGCCAGCAGCTTGGGTGGGGGGATCTACAATGAGCAGTTCTTC.

J is TRBJ2-7 and V is TRBV7-9, with D uncertain. The germline V gene encodes CDR1 SEHNR and CDR2 FQNEAQ (reference sequence). V lost 1 base and J lost 2, with 9 bases in between. This CDR3 is 14 amino acids long. CDR3 loop: CASSLGSYTYEQYF. DNA for the CDR3: TGTGCCAGCAGCTTAGGTAGTTATACCTACGAGCAGTACTTC.

The CDR3 DNA is TGTGCCAGCAGCTTAATAGTAACACAGGGAAACACTGAAGCTTTCTTT. Residues: CASSLIVTQGNTEAFF. The chain couples TRBV7-6 to TRBJ1-1, with a possible D match to TRBD1 (6 bases). The length of the CDR3 is 16 residues. Germline V CDR1 and CDR2: SGHVS, FNYEAQ. V was clipped by 2 bases and J by 2 bases, with 15 bases between them.

The chain links TRBV2 to TRBJ1-3; no firm D call. V shed 6 bases and J shed 0 bases, with 9 bases lying between them. The germline V gene encodes CDR1 SNHLY and CDR2 FYNNEI. This CDR3 region has 14 residues. CDR3 loop: CASRLDTSGNTIYF. DNA of the CDR3: TGTGCCAGCAGGCTTGACACCTCTGGAAACACCATATATTTT. The variable domain in full, completed from reference TRBV2 and TRBJ1-3, reads EPEVTQTPSHQVTQMGQEVILRCVPISNHLYFYWYRQILGQKVEFLVSFYNNEISEKSEIFDDQFSVERPDGSNFTLKIRSTKLEDSAMYFCASRLDTSGNTIYFGEGSWLTVV.

The sample holds a few counts of this clone. The chain recombines TRBV18 with TRBJ1-1, with no clear D. CDR1 KGHSH and CDR2 LQKENI come from the germline V gene. Trimming left V 10 bases short and J 1 base short, with 7 bases between. The CDR3 length is 11 residues. CDR3 loop: CATAGNTEAFF. CDR3 nucleotides: TGTGCCACCGCAGGGAACACTGAAGCTTTCTTT. The variable domain in full, with the rest retrieved from reference TRBV18 and TRBJ1-1, is NAGVMQNPRHLVRRRGQEARLRCSPMKGHSHVYWYRQLPEEGLKFMVYLQKENIIDESGMPKERFSAEFPKEGPSILRIQQVVRGDSAAYFCATAGNTEAFFGQGTRLTVV.

In its sample, this clone was seen once. V is TRBV28 and J is TRBJ1-5; the match to TRBD1 covers 7 bases. The CDR3 covers 13 residues. Trimming at V came to 2 bases and at J to 7 bases, leaving 2 bases not matched to a gene. Germline V gene lookup returns CDR1 MDHEN and CDR2 SYDVKM. The CDR3: CASSLDRAQPQHF. In DNA form, the CDR3 reads TGTGCCAGCAGTTTAGACAGGGCCCAGCCCCAGCATTTT.

This rearrangement joins TRBV25-1 to TRBJ1-2, with 10 nucleotides matching TRBD1. The CDR3 length is 18 residues. CDR1 is MGHDK and CDR2 is SYGVNS in the germline V gene. J gave up 4 bases and V 2 bases, and 13 bases lay outside the gene matches. The CDR3 protein is CASSEISARTGGAYGYTF. CDR3 sequence (DNA): TGTGCCAGCAGTGAAATCAGCGCCCGGACAGGGGGTGCCTATGGCTACACCTTC.

This clone was detected once. CDR3 amino acids: CASSDGRDRDSPLHF. The CDR3 region has the DNA TGTGCCAGCAGCGATGGACGGGACAGAGATTCACCCCTCCACTTT. The chain has TRBV7-9 and TRBJ1-6; 7 positions match TRBD1. The CDR3 spans 15 residues. Trimming at V came to 5 bases and at J to 8 bases, leaving 9 bases not matched to a gene. CDR1 SEHNR and CDR2 FQNEAQ come from the germline V gene (reference sequence).

The chain uses TRBV18 and TRBJ2-7; 7 positions agree with TRBD1. In germline, CDR1 is KGHSH, CDR2 LQKENI. CDR3 length equals 14 residues. V lost 4 bases and J lost 5; bases outside the gene matches: 8. DNA for the CDR3: TGTGCCAGCTCACAGAGACAGGGTCTTGACGAGCAGTACTTC. Protein: CASSQRQGLDEQYF. Supplemented by reference TRBV18 and TRBJ2-7, the full variable domain reads NAGVMQNPRHLVRRRGQEARLRCSPMKGHSHVYWYRQLPEEGLKFMVYLQKENIIDESGMPKERFSAEFPKEGPSILRIQQVVRGDSAAYFCASSQRQGLDEQYFGPGTRLTVT.

This chain connects TRBV9 to TRBJ1-4; 9 nucleotides match TRBD1. The CDR3 runs to 14 residues. CDR1 and CDR2 (germline): SGDLS, YYNGEE. J was trimmed by 5 bases and V by 2 bases; bases with no gene match: 1. In DNA form, the CDR3 reads TGTGCCAGCAGCGTCGGGACAGGGAATGAAAAACTGTTTTTT. It encodes CASSVGTGNEKLFF.

The chain has TRBV5-1 and TRBJ1-3; D might be TRBD1 (6 bases). Trimming removed 0 bases from V and 0 bases from J, with 10 bases in between. Per the germline V gene, CDR1 is SGHRS and CDR2 is YFSETQ. The CDR3 has 16 amino acids. The CDR3 sequence is CASSLGGGVSGNTIYF. The CDR3 nucleotides read TGCGCCAGCAGCTTGGGAGGGGGTGTCTCTGGAAACACCATATATTTT.

The chain is built from TRBV29-1 and TRBJ2-2, with D possibly TRBD1 on 6 matching bases. CDR1 is SQVTM, CDR2 ANQGSEA, per germline. Deletions cut 1 base from V and 4 bases from J, with 10 bases between. The CDR3 is made up of 14 amino acids. The chain's CDR3 is CSVEVQGGTGELFF. The CDR3 DNA reads TGCAGCGTTGAAGTACAAGGGGGCACCGGGGAGCTGTTTTTT.

The chain has TRBV19 and TRBJ1-1; D is uncertain. Between the trimmed V and J ends, which lost 7 bases and 5 bases, there was a span of 8 bases. Germline CDR1 is LNHDA and CDR2 is SQIVND (reference sequence). This CDR3 contains 11 residues. The CDR3 region is CASNSWTEAFF. The CDR3 DNA is TGTGCCAGTAACTCGTGGACTGAAGCTTTCTTT. The variable domain in full, completed from reference TRBV19 and TRBJ1-1, reads DGGITQSPKYLFRKEGQNVTLSCEQNLNHDAMYWYRQDPGQGLRLIYYSQIVNDFQKGDIAEGYSVSREKKESFPLTVTSAQKNPTAFYLCASNSWTEAFFGQGTRLTVV.

This rearrangement joins TRBV7-9 to TRBJ1-1, with D perhaps matching TRBD1 (6 bases). The ends were cut back, 6 bases at V and 5 bases at J, with 19 bases in the middle. The CDR3 contains 15 residues. Germline CDR1 SEHNR, CDR2 FQNEAQ (reference sequence). The CDR3 loop reads CASREPGHMPTEAFF. CDR3 in DNA: TGTGCCAGCAGGGAGCCGGGACACATGCCTACTGAAGCTTTCTTT.

This clone appeared a single time. This chain links TRBV19 with TRBJ1-2, with 8 bases aligning to TRBD1. Trimming took 8 bases from V and 1 from J; bases not matched to a gene: 15. The germline V gene encodes CDR1 LNHDA and CDR2 SQIVND (reference sequence). This CDR3 region has 17 residues. The CDR3 region is CASRGQGPRVDNYGYTF. The CDR3, as DNA: TGTGCCAGTCGAGGACAGGGTCCGCGCGTAGATAACTATGGCTACACCTTC.

In this sample, this clone turned up once. The rearrangement uses TRBV5-1 and TRBJ2-5; perhaps TRBD1 as D (6 bases). V was trimmed by 2 bases and J by 5 bases, leaving 10 bases between them. The CDR3 runs to 13 residues. Germline loops: CDR1 SGHRS, CDR2 YFSETQ. CDR3 DNA: TGCGCCAGCAGCTTCGCAGGGGACGAGACCCAGTACTTC. This translates into CASSFAGDETQYF.

The chain is built from TRBV6-6 and TRBJ2-1; 11 bases are a match to TRBD1. CDR3 length: 14 amino acids. In germline, CDR1 is MNHNY, CDR2 SVGAGI (reference sequence). V was pared by 5 bases and J by 8 bases, with 5 bases of the junction left unmatched. CDR3: CASSAGTGGDEQFF. For the CDR3, the DNA is TGTGCCAGCAGTGCCGGGACAGGGGGGGATGAGCAGTTCTTC.

This clone came up once. CDR3 in amino acids: CASSHHTTGGTGNTIYF. The CDR3 region has the DNA TGTGCCAGCAGCCATCATACGACAGGAGGTACTGGAAACACCATATATTTT. The chain combines TRBV3-1 (or the pseudogene TRBV3-2) with TRBJ1-3, with TRBD1 as a possible D gene (6 bases). The CDR3 is made up of 17 amino acids. Trimming removed 3 bases from V and 2 bases from J, with 17 bases in between. Germline V gives CDR1 LGHDT, CDR2 YNNKEL (reference sequence).

DNA for the CDR3: TGCGCCAGCAGCCCTGAACAGGGTTCTTTCTACGAGCAGTACTTC. Encoded protein: CASSPEQGSFYEQYF. The gene calls are TRBV5-1 and TRBJ2-7, with TRBD1 as a possible D gene (6 bases). Looked up from germline, CDR1 is SGHRS and CDR2 is YFSETQ. There are 15 residues in the CDR3. V was shortened by 4 bases and J by 3 bases, with 17 bases between the two germline ends.

This chain uses TRBV5-1 with TRBJ1-2; D is possibly TRBD1 (6 bases). Germline CDR1 reads SGHRS; CDR2 reads YFSETQ. Trimming left V 3 bases short and J 4 bases short, with 16 bases between. The CDR3 is 15 amino acids. The CDR3 nucleotides are TGCGCCAGCAGCTACAGGGTTGGGGATGGCTATGGCTACACCTTC. Translating gives CASSYRVGDGYGYTF.

This clone was seen just once. The rearrangement joins TRBV18 to TRBJ2-7, with a weak D call TRBD1 (5 bases). V was shortened by 6 bases and J by 2 bases, with 14 bases between the two germline ends. Looked up from germline, CDR1 is KGHSH and CDR2 is LQKENI. There are 14 residues in the CDR3. For the CDR3, the DNA is TGTGCCAGCTCCCTACGCGACAGCACCTACGAGCAGTACTTC. Translation: CASSLRDSTYEQYF. The complete variable domain, with remaining parts taken from reference TRBV18 and TRBJ2-7, reads NAGVMQNPRHLVRRRGQEARLRCSPMKGHSHVYWYRQLPEEGLKFMVYLQKENIIDESGMPKERFSAEFPKEGPSILRIQQVVRGDSAAYFCASSLRDSTYEQYFGPGTRLTVT.

J is TRBJ2-1 and V is TRBV5-1; weak D call: TRBD1 (6 bases). CDR1 is SGHRS and CDR2 is YFSETQ in the germline V gene. V lost 2 bases, J lost 3 bases, and 15 bases lay in between. The CDR3 has 16 amino acids. The CDR3 protein is CASSFTGFDFYNEQFF. The CDR3 region has the DNA TGCGCCAGCAGCTTCACAGGGTTTGATTTCTACAATGAGCAGTTCTTC.